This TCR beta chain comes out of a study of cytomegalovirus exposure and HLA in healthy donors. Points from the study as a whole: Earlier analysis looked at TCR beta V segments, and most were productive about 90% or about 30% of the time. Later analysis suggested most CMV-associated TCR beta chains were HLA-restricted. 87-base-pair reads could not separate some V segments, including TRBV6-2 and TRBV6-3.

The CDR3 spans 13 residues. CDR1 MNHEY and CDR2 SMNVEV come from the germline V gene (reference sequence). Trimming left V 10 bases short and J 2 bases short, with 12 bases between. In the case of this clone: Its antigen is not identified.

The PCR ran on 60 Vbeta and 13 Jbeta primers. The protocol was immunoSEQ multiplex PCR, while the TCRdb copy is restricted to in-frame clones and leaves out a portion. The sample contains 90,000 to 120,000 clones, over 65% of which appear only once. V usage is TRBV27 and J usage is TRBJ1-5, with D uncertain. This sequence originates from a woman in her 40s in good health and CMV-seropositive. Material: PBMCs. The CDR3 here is CATSYTGNQPQHF. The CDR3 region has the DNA TGTGCCACCTCTTACACCGGCAATCAGCCCCAGCATTTT.